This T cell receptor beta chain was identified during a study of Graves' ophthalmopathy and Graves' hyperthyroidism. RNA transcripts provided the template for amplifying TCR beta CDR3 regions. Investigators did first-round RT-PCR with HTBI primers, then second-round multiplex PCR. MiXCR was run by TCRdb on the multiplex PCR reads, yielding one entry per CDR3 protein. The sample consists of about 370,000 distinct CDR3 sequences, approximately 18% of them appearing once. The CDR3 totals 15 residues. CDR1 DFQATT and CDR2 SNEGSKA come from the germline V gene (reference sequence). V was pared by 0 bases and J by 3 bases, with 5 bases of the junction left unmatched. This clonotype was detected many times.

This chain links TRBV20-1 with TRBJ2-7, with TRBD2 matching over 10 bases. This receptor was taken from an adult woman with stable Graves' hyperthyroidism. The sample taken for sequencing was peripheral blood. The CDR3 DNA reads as TGCAGTGCTAGAGATGGACTAGCGGCCCACTACGAGCAGTACTTC. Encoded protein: CSARDGLAAHYEQYF.